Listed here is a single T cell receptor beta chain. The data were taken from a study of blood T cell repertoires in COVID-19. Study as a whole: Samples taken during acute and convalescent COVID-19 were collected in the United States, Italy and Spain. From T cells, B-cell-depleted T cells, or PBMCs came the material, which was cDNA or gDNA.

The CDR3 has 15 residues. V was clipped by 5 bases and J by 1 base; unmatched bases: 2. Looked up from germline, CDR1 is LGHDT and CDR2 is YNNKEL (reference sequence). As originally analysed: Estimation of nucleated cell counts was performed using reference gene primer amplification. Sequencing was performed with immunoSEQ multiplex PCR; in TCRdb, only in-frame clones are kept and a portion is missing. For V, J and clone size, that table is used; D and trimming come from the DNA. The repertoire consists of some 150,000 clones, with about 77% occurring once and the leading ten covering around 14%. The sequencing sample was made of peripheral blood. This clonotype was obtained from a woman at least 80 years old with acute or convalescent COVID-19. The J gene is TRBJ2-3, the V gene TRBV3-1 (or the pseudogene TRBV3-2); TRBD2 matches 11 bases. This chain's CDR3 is CASSSTSGGTDTQYF. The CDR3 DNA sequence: TGTGCCAGCAGCTCGACTAGCGGGGGCACAGATACGCAGTATTTT.